This entry describes one T cell receptor (beta chain). Its antigen is not identified. This sample stems from a study of cytomegalovirus exposure and HLA in healthy donors. Study-wide context: From donors who were HLA-typed, an early data release held about 85 million unique TCRs. Study-wide points: In a later analysis, TCR beta V- and J-gene trimming showed a link to a missense DCLRE1C variant. About 87% or about 30% of the time was how often most TCR beta V segments were productive, according to an earlier analysis.

60 Vbeta and 13 Jbeta primers were used in PCR. Study processing details: A later analysis counted roughly 74 million unique TCR beta chains, some 10 million shared. Profiled with immunoSEQ multiplex PCR; TCRdb holds only in-frame clones, not every one. From that table come the V and J calls and clone size; the DNA was used to work out D and trimming. The data contain 170,000 or so clones, roughly four fifths of them seen just once; the ten biggest clones take up more than 1.5%. V was shortened by 4 bases and J by 6 bases, with 22 bases between the two germline ends. The germline CDR1 and CDR2 sequences are MNHNY and SVGAGI (reference sequence). The CDR3 covers 16 residues.

The rearrangement joins TRBV6-6 to TRBJ2-7, with D perhaps matching TRBD1 (6 bases). This receptor was identified in a middle-aged man in good health and CMV-seronegative. The sample comprised PBMCs. DNA for the CDR3: TGTGCCAGCAGTTCCTCCTACAGGGTTCAGATGAGCGAGCAGTACTTC. Encoded protein: CASSSSYRVQMSEQYF.